What follows are 8 T cell receptor beta chains derived from one specimen sequenced in a study of response to subunit inactivated influenza vaccine. TCRdb recomputed calls from the RT-PCR reads with MiXCR, one row per CDR3 protein. The data show about half a million distinct CDR3 sequences, 25% seen once. Specimen: CD4+ T cells sorted from PBMCs, collected about 5 days after vaccination. The receptors come from a man aged 50 to 60 who received an inactivated influenza vaccine.

This clonotype has a handful of counts. V usage is TRBV5-1 and J usage is TRBJ2-4; TRBD1 might be the D (5 bases). The CDR3 consists of 16 residues. Trimming took off 1 base at V and 0 bases at J, with 11 bases between the two ends. Germline assignment: CDR1 SGHRS and CDR2 YFSETQ. The CDR3 bases are TGCGCCAGCAGCTTGTCTACAGGCGGAGCCAAAAACATTCAGTACTTC. This encodes CASSLSTGGAKNIQYF.

The table lists this clonotype with a few counts. The chain joins TRBV4-3 to TRBJ2-7, with D uncertain. The germline CDR1 and CDR2 sequences are LGHNA and YSLEER. Between the trimmed V and J ends, which lost 0 bases and 4 bases, there was a span of 13 bases. CDR3 length: 15 residues. The CDR3 is CASSQDLAQVYEQYF. CDR3 nucleotide sequence: TGCGCCAGCAGCCAAGATCTCGCCCAGGTGTACGAGCAGTACTTC.

V is TRBV6-1 and J is TRBJ2-5; 7 bases fit TRBD1. The CDR3 covers 17 residues. Trimming took 0 bases from V and 5 from J; bases not matched to a gene: 12. Germline loops: CDR1 MNHNS, CDR2 SASEGT. The CDR3 spells CASSEALDRVTKETQYF. Written as DNA, the CDR3 is TGTGCCAGCAGTGAAGCGCTCGACAGGGTAACAAAGGAGACCCAGTACTTC.

The chain links TRBV12-3 or TRBV12-4 to TRBJ1-3; TRBD1 aligns across 7 bases. The CDR3 totals 15 residues. Trimming cost V 5 bases and J 0 bases; bases outside gene matches: 4. The CDR3 DNA is TGTGCCAGCAGTCGTGACAGGGCCTCTGGAAACACCATATATTTT. This translates into CASSRDRASGNTIYF.

The rearrangement links TRBV2 to TRBJ2-2; maybe TRBD2 (5 bases). The germline V and J ends were trimmed by 7 bases and 0 bases, with 12 bases remaining between them. Germline CDR1 and CDR2: SNHLY and FYNNEI. The CDR3 spans 15 residues. CDR3 loop: CASTPDFANTGELFF. The CDR3 DNA is TGTGCCAGCACACCGGACTTCGCGAACACCGGGGAGCTGTTTTTT. Looking up the rest from reference TRBV2 and TRBJ2-2 gives the full variable domain: EPEVTQTPSHQVTQMGQEVILRCVPISNHLYFYWYRQILGQKVEFLVSFYNNEISEKSEIFDDQFSVERPDGSNFTLKIRSTKLEDSAMYFCASTPDFANTGELFFGEGSRLTVL.

J is TRBJ2-7 and V is TRBV20-1, with TRBD2 matching 8 bases. The germline V gene encodes CDR1 DFQATT and CDR2 SNEGSKA (reference sequence). The CDR3 is 14 residues long. The CDR3 DNA reads TGCAGGGTGAGGGACGGGACTAGGGGGTACGAGCAGTACTTC. Translation: CRVRDGTRGYEQYF.

This clonotype was detected only a few times. The chain combines TRBV7-2 with TRBJ2-7, with 7 nucleotides matching TRBD1. Germline values: CDR1 SGHTA, CDR2 FQGNSA. V lost 4 bases to trimming and J lost 2 bases; unmatched junction nucleotides: 11. This CDR3 has 16 residues. The CDR3 sequence is CASSSGYVGQPYEQYF. The CDR3 DNA reads TGTGCCAGCAGCTCCGGATATGTGGGACAGCCCTACGAGCAGTACTTC.

This clonotype was seen only a few times. The gene calls are TRBV7-2 and TRBJ2-7; maybe TRBD2 (6 bases). V was clipped by 2 bases and J by 6 bases, with 11 bases between them. CDR3 length: 13 residues. Germline-derived CDR1 and CDR2 are SGHTA and FQGNSA. The CDR3 sequence: CASSLLVGGEQYF. CDR3 nucleotides: TGTGCCAGCAGCTTATTGGTGGGGGGCGAGCAGTACTTC.